One sample yielded the 6 T cell receptor beta chains listed below, sequenced in a study of early T cells in non-severe SARS-CoV-2 infection. MiXCR was run by TCRdb on the 5' RACE reads, yielding one entry per CDR3 protein. The table has 29,000 or so distinct CDR3 sequences, less than 10% seen once; the top ten hold roughly 15%. Sequenced: whole blood. These receptors originate from an adult who was a healthcare worker with PCR-confirmed SARS-CoV-2 infection or an uninfected control (not recorded which).

In nucleotides, the CDR3 is TGTGCCAGCAGCTTAGCGTTTTGGGACGGAAGAGGTGAAGCTTTCTTT. Translated, it gives CASSLAFWDGRGEAFF. The J gene is TRBJ1-1, the V gene TRBV7-6; perhaps TRBD1 as D (5 bases). CDR1 SGHVS and CDR2 FNYEAQ come from the germline V gene. Trimming cost V 0 bases and J 7 bases, with 18 bases left between them. This CDR3 is 16 amino acids long.

This clonotype showed up many times. The gene calls are TRBV24-1 and TRBJ2-7, with a weak D call TRBD1 (6 bases). Germline V gene lookup returns CDR1 KGHDR and CDR2 SFDVKD. The CDR3 has 14 amino acids. The ends were cut back, 5 bases at V and 4 bases at J, with 14 bases in the middle. The CDR3 DNA is TGTGCCACCAGTGGAACACAGGGCTTATACGAGCAGTACTTC. Translated: CATSGTQGLYEQYF.

This clonotype was found many times. The rearrangement links TRBV7-3 to TRBJ1-2, with 7 positions matching TRBD1. Per germline, CDR1 SGHTA and CDR2 FQGTGA. The J segment lost 4 bases and the V segment lost 6 bases, leaving 14 bases of the junction unmatched. This CDR3 has 16 residues. The CDR3 loop reads CASRLYPGTELYGYTF. The CDR3 DNA follows: TGTGCCAGCAGACTTTACCCCGGGACAGAACTCTATGGCTACACCTTC.

This clonotype was picked up a small number of times. The J gene is TRBJ1-2, the V gene TRBV3-1; D might be TRBD1 (5 bases). This CDR3 spans 12 amino acids. The germline CDR1 and CDR2 sequences are LGHDT and YNNKEL (reference sequence). V shed 0 bases and J shed 8 bases, with 7 bases lying between them. CDR3 nucleotides: TGTGCCAGCAGCCAAGATGGGGCCGGCTACACCTTC. Protein: CASSQDGAGYTF.

This clonotype was found once. The rearrangement uses TRBV5-5 and TRBJ2-3, with 8 bases fitting TRBD2. Germline V gene data show CDR1 as SGHKS and CDR2 as YYEKEE (reference sequence). The CDR3 has 13 residues. The CDR3 region is CAAGSGVTDTQYF. The CDR3 DNA reads as TGTGCGGCGGGTAGCGGGGTCACAGATACGCAGTATTTT.

The chain couples TRBV11-2 to TRBJ2-7; D assignment may be TRBD1 or TRBD2 (5 bases each). CDR3 length: 15 amino acids. CDR1 SGHAT and CDR2 FQNNGV come from the germline V gene. V was trimmed by 2 bases and J by 6 bases, leaving 17 bases between them. The CDR3 region has the DNA TGTGCCAGCAGCTTATTGGGTAGGGCGAGGGGCGAGCAGTACTTC. The encoded protein is CASSLLGRARGEQYF.